This T cell receptor (beta chain) was captured by sequencing in a study of cytomegalovirus exposure and HLA in healthy donors. Study summary: HLA-typed donors were the source of around 87 million unique TCRs, which an early data release held.

In the PCR, 60 Vbeta and 13 Jbeta primers were used. Original processing notes: Tens of millions of unique TCR beta chains, roughly 11 million of them shared, were counted by a later analysis. Assay used: immunoSEQ multiplex PCR; TCRdb lists only in-frame clones, some missing. The V and J calls and clone size come from that table; D and trimming were worked out from the DNA. The table records nearly 200,000 clones, approximately 80% of them present only once. Regarding the study as a whole: The authors later found most CMV-associated TCR beta chains appeared HLA-restricted. The listing of about 150 TCR beta chains classed them as cytomegalovirus-associated.

Note on this clone: The antigen remains unidentified.

This receptor was obtained from a boy younger than 10 in good health and CMV-seronegative. The sequenced sample consisted of PBMCs.

CDR3 DNA sequence: TGTGCCAGCAGCGTAGCTTCTACAGGGGACGGGGAAAAACTGTTTTTT. It yields the protein CASSVASTGDGEKLFF. The V and J genes are TRBV9 and TRBJ1-4, with 7 nucleotides matching TRBD1. The CDR3 has 16 residues. Germline lookup yields CDR1 SGDLS and CDR2 YYNGEE. Trimming cost V 0 bases and J 8 bases; bases outside gene matches: 10.